The 24 T cell receptor beta chains below come from one sample, sequenced in a study of shared clonotypes between healthy human individuals. Assay: immunoSEQ multiplex PCR; the TCRdb copy retains only in-frame clones and omits some. Here the sample spans a few million clones, 85% to 95% being singletons. Sequencing was done on a sample of naive CD4+ T cells from PBMCs. Subset given: CD45RA+ positively selected. All receptors derive from a man younger than 30 in good health. Some clones in this sample may be carry-over from other donors' samples.

Concerning this clone: The same CDR3 is also encoded by other DNA sequences in this sample. V gene TRBV9 combines with J gene TRBJ2-1, with D uncertain. The CDR3 has 13 amino acids. Between the trimmed V and J ends, which lost 0 bases and 5 bases, there was a span of 6 bases. Looked up from germline, CDR1 is SGDLS and CDR2 is YYNGEE. CDR3 DNA: TGTGCCAGCAGCGTAGGGCCTAACAATGAGCAGTTCTTC. Protein: CASSVGPNNEQFF.

The rearrangement links TRBV28 to TRBJ2-7; 12 bases agree with TRBD2. The CDR3 runs to 16 residues. Germline-derived CDR1 and CDR2 are MDHEN and SYDVKM. V lost 2 bases to trimming and J lost 2 bases; unmatched junction nucleotides: 4. CDR3 DNA sequence: TGTGCCAGCAGTTTAGCTAGCGGGAGGGGTCCCTACGAGCAGTACTTC. Translation: CASSLASGRGPYEQYF. Drawing the rest from reference TRBV28 and TRBJ2-7, the complete variable domain is DVKVTQSSRYLVKRTGEKVFLECVQDMDHENMFWYRQDPGLGLRLIYFSYDVKMKEKGDIPEGYSVSREKKERFSLILESASTNQTSMYLCASSLASGRGPYEQYFGPGTRLTVT.

To note about this clone: Different DNA sequences within this sample yield the same CDR3. V gene TRBV5-1 combines with J gene TRBJ2-5, with TRBD2 matching over 8 bases. This CDR3 comprises 14 residues. CDR1 and CDR2 from the germline V gene are SGHRS and YFSETQ. Germline trimming cut 2 bases from V and 5 bases from J; bases unmatched to any gene: 5. The DNA of the CDR3 is TGCGCCAGCAGCTTTGGCCTAGCGGGTGAGACCCAGTACTTC. Protein: CASSFGLAGETQYF.

The chain is built from TRBV5-4 and TRBJ2-2; D may be TRBD2 (6 bases). The V and J ends lost 0 bases and 1 base respectively, with 16 bases between them. The CDR3 loop spans 18 amino acids. Germline lookup yields CDR1 SGHNT and CDR2 YYREEE (reference sequence). The CDR3 loop is CASSLGVRRGLNTGELFF. CDR3 sequence (DNA): TGTGCCAGCAGCTTGGGAGTTCGTAGGGGACTGAACACCGGGGAGCTGTTTTTT. Filled out from reference TRBV5-4 and TRBJ2-2, the complete variable domain reads ETGVTQSPTHLIKTRGQQVTLRCSSQSGHNTVSWYQQALGQGPQFIFQYYREEENGRGNFPPRFSGLQFPNYSSELNVNALELDDSALYLCASSLGVRRGLNTGELFFGEGSRLTVL.

The V call is TRBV9, the J call TRBJ2-7; 8 bases are a match to TRBD2. The CDR3 spans 13 residues. The J segment lost 6 bases and the V segment lost 3 bases, leaving 5 bases of the junction unmatched. Per the germline V gene, CDR1 is SGDLS and CDR2 is YYNGEE. The CDR3 sequence: CASSGGGTSEQYF. As DNA, the CDR3 is TGTGCCAGCAGCGGGGGCGGGACTAGCGAGCAGTACTTC.

This clone was detected only once. The V call is TRBV5-1, the J call TRBJ2-3, with D unresolved. Germline values: CDR1 SGHRS, CDR2 YFSETQ. V lost 0 bases, J lost 0 bases, and 14 bases lay in between. The CDR3 is made up of 17 amino acids. CDR3 region: CASSLGVFLGSTDTQYF. CDR3 in DNA: TGCGCCAGCAGCTTGGGGGTCTTCCTGGGTAGCACAGATACGCAGTATTTT.

The J gene is TRBJ2-1, the V gene TRBV14, with D maybe TRBD2 (6 bases). Germline V gene data show CDR1 as SGHDN and CDR2 as FVKESK. V dropped 0 bases and J dropped 6 bases, with 12 bases sitting between them. CDR3 size: 15 residues. The CDR3 sequence is CASSQDWGGGNEQFF. As DNA, the CDR3 is TGTGCCAGCAGCCAAGACTGGGGAGGCGGCAATGAGCAGTTCTTC.

The genes are TRBV5-1 and TRBJ2-5, with 8 bases lining up with TRBD1. CDR3 length: 15 residues. With 4 bases clipped from V and 3 bases from J, the junction kept 8 bases outside the gene matches. In germline, CDR1 is SGHRS, CDR2 YFSETQ. The CDR3 sequence is CASSPAGTGKETQYF. In DNA, the CDR3 is TGCGCCAGCAGCCCCGCCGGGACAGGAAAAGAGACCCAGTACTTC.

V usage is TRBV20-1 and J usage is TRBJ2-1; the match to TRBD2 covers 9 bases. Trimming took 7 bases from V and 16 from J; bases not matched to a gene: 8. Germline-derived CDR1 and CDR2 are DFQATT and SNEGSKA (reference sequence). The CDR3 spans 10 residues. The chain's CDR3 is CSGASGRYFF. The CDR3 DNA reads as TGCAGTGGGGCGAGCGGGAGGTATTTCTTC.

This rearrangement joins TRBV6-6 to TRBJ2-3; D gene uncertain. CDR1 and CDR2 (germline): MNHNY, SVGAGI (reference sequence). The CDR3 sequence is 15 residues long. Trimming took off 5 bases at V and 0 bases at J, with 12 bases between the two ends. DNA of the CDR3: TGTGCCAGCAGTCCGCCCTTAACTAGCACAGATACGCAGTATTTT. This encodes CASSPPLTSTDTQYF.

V gene TRBV7-9 combines with J gene TRBJ2-3; 12 nucleotides match TRBD2. CDR3 size: 16 residues. In germline, CDR1 is SEHNR, CDR2 FQNEAQ (reference sequence). V was pared by 4 bases and J by 2 bases, with 4 bases of the junction left unmatched. This CDR3 is CASSSGLAGYTDTQYF. The CDR3 bases are TGTGCCAGCAGCTCTGGACTAGCGGGATACACAGATACGCAGTATTTT. The whole variable domain, filled in from reference TRBV7-9 and TRBJ2-3, reads DTGVSQNPRHKITKRGQNVTFRCDPISEHNRLYWYRQTLGQGPEFLTYFQNEAQLEKSRLLSDRFSAERPKGSFSTLEIQRTEQGDSAMYLCASSSGLAGYTDTQYFGPGTRLTVL.

The chain uses TRBV27 and TRBJ2-2; D is ambiguous. The V and J ends lost 2 bases and 5 bases respectively, with 6 bases between them. The germline gives CDR1 MNHEY, CDR2 SMNVEV (reference sequence). The CDR3 loop spans 13 amino acids. CDR3 sequence: CASSLRVTGELFF. CDR3 in DNA: TGTGCCAGCAGTTTAAGGGTTACCGGGGAGCTGTTTTTT.

This rearrangement joins TRBV5-1 to TRBJ1-4; 7 nucleotides align to TRBD1. The V segment lost 3 bases and the J segment 4 bases; nucleotides outside the gene matches: 12. This CDR3 is built from 17 residues. Germline assignment: CDR1 SGHRS and CDR2 YFSETQ. The CDR3 protein is CASSSYNPGTDNEKLFF. CDR3 in DNA: TGCGCCAGCAGCTCGTACAACCCCGGGACAGATAATGAAAAACTGTTTTTT.

The chain recombines TRBV12-5 with TRBJ2-5, with 8 bases identical to TRBD1. The V and J ends lost 5 bases and 1 base, in that order; junction bases with no gene match: 6. This CDR3 has 15 residues. Germline CDR1 LGHNT, CDR2 FRNRAP. The CDR3 DNA reads TGTGCTAGTGGTGGCGGACAGGGCCGCCAAGAGACCCAGTACTTC. It encodes CASGGGQGRQETQYF.

The chain has TRBV6-5 and TRBJ1-2, with 7 bases identical to TRBD1. CDR1 is MNHEY and CDR2 is SVGAGI in the germline V gene. V was clipped by 6 bases and J by 7 bases; unmatched bases: 8. The CDR3 loop spans 13 amino acids. CDR3 bases: TGTGCCAGCAGCCCCGGGACAGTGCGTGGCTACACCTTC. It translates to CASSPGTVRGYTF.

DNA for the CDR3: TGTGCCAGCAGCCTCCTTGGCGACCTCTCCTACGAGCAGTACTTC. Translated, it gives CASSLLGDLSYEQYF. V is TRBV6-5 and J is TRBJ2-7; D is unresolved. There are 15 residues in the CDR3. With 6 bases removed from V and 0 bases from J, the gap between germline ends came to 15 bases. Germline V gives CDR1 MNHEY, CDR2 SVGAGI.

J is TRBJ1-4 and V is TRBV4-3; D uncertain. Trimming left V 1 base short and J 8 bases short, with 14 bases between. This CDR3 has 15 amino acids. Per the germline V gene, CDR1 is LGHNA and CDR2 is YSLEER. The CDR3 DNA follows: TGCGCCAGCAGCCAAGCCCCCGACCAAACGGAAAAACTGTTTTTT. It codes for CASSQAPDQTEKLFF.

The gene calls are TRBV5-1 and TRBJ2-2; a possible D gene is TRBD1 (5 bases). This CDR3 has 14 amino acids. Per the germline V gene, CDR1 is SGHRS and CDR2 is YFSETQ. Trimming removed 0 bases from V and 6 bases from J, with 9 bases in between. As DNA, the CDR3 is TGCGCCAGCAGCTTGGAGGGGTCGTCCGGGGAGCTGTTTTTT. Protein: CASSLEGSSGELFF.

The V and J genes are TRBV7-9 and TRBJ2-7; D could derive from TRBD1 or TRBD2 (5 bases each). V gave up 10 bases and J gave up 4 bases, with 17 bases separating them. The germline V gene has CDR1 SEHNR and CDR2 FQNEAQ (reference sequence). CDR3 length equals 13 residues. The CDR3, as DNA: TGTGCCAACCCCGGGACCGGAGCTTACGAGCAGTACTTC. Amino acid sequence: CANPGTGAYEQYF. The full variable domain, in which reference TRBV7-9 and TRBJ2-7 provide the parts outside the CDR3, is DTGVSQNPRHKITKRGQNVTFRCDPISEHNRLYWYRQTLGQGPEFLTYFQNEAQLEKSRLLSDRFSAERPKGSFSTLEIQRTEQGDSAMYLCANPGTGAYEQYFGPGTRLTVT.

The rearrangement joins TRBV6-1 to TRBJ1-3; no definite D call. The CDR3 contains 16 residues. V lost 1 base and J lost 1, with 11 bases in between. Germline CDR1 is MNHNS and CDR2 is SASEGT. The CDR3 protein is CASSEGLVWSGNTIYF. As DNA, the CDR3 is TGTGCCAGCAGTGAAGGTTTGGTCTGGTCTGGAAACACCATATATTTT.

This clone was seen only once. This chain joins TRBV28 and TRBJ2-1; D not resolved. The ends were cut back, 2 bases at V and 6 bases at J, with 5 bases in the middle. The germline gives CDR1 MDHEN, CDR2 SYDVKM. The length of the CDR3 is 12 residues. The CDR3 reads CASSLILNEQFF. The CDR3 nucleotides read TGTGCCAGCAGTTTAATTCTCAATGAGCAGTTCTTC.

A single count supports this clone. The rearrangement joins TRBV28 to TRBJ1-5; D may be TRBD1 (5 bases). The germline CDR1 and CDR2 sequences are MDHEN and SYDVKM. The germline V and J ends were trimmed by 8 bases and 6 bases, with 17 bases remaining between them. The CDR3 has 14 residues. The CDR3 here is CASSSGGDGQPQHF. The CDR3 DNA is TGTGCCAGCTCCTCCGGGGGGGATGGTCAGCCCCAGCATTTT.

This clone was seen once. The rearrangement uses TRBV6-1 and TRBJ1-5, with 8 bases that match TRBD1. Per the germline V gene, CDR1 is MNHNS and CDR2 is SASEGT. V lost 3 bases, J lost 4 bases, and 5 bases stayed unmatched. CDR3 length: 15 residues. CDR3 residues: CASSDSRGQNQPQHF. The CDR3 DNA reads TGTGCCAGCAGTGATTCCAGGGGGCAAAATCAGCCCCAGCATTTT.

This chain links TRBV2 with TRBJ1-2; 7 bases fit TRBD1. The CDR3 spans 13 residues. Germline V gene lookup returns CDR1 SNHLY and CDR2 FYNNEI. The V and J ends lost 6 bases and 4 bases, in that order; junction bases with no gene match: 5. Written as DNA, the CDR3 is TGTGCCAGCAGGGGACAGACCATCTATGGCTACACCTTC. It yields the protein CASRGQTIYGYTF. Based on the CDR3 plus reference TRBV2 and TRBJ1-2, the full variable domain is EPEVTQTPSHQVTQMGQEVILRCVPISNHLYFYWYRQILGQKVEFLVSFYNNEISEKSEIFDDQFSVERPDGSNFTLKIRSTKLEDSAMYFCASRGQTIYGYTFGSGTRLTVV.